These T cell receptor beta chains were read from a single sample in a study of cytotoxic CD8 clonotypes in ibrutinib-treated CLL. Assay: immunoSEQ multiplex PCR; the TCRdb copy retains only in-frame clones and omits some. The data contain around 60,000 clones, about three quarters of them singletons. The source material was PBMCs, sampled after 12 months of ibrutinib treatment. These receptors were obtained from a human donor with chronic lymphocytic leukemia. Both conserved end residues are part of each CDR3. The D gene is left open where the match is weak. Only some rows state a clone size, as once, few, many or a class for expanded clones.

j_call	v_call	d_call	cdr3_length	clone_size	cdr3_nt	cdr3_aa
TRBJ2-3	TRBV5-6	.	11	.	TGTGCCAGCAGCGGGGGTTTGGCGCAGTATTTT	CASSGGLAQYF
TRBJ2-1	TRBV28	.	13	.	TGTGCCAGCAGTGTCCGTCCTTACAATGAGCAGTTCTTC	CASSVRPYNEQFF
TRBJ2-2	TRBV9	TRBD1	15	.	TGTGCCAGCAGCGCACAGGGGGTAGGCACCGGGGAGCTGTTTTTT	CASSAQGVGTGELFF
TRBJ2-1	TRBV11-2	TRBD1	16	.	TGTGCCAGCAGCCCAGGCCTAAGGACAGGGTCCAATGAGCAGTTCTTC	CASSPGLRTGSNEQFF
TRBJ2-1	TRBV11-2	.	16	.	TGTGCCAGCAGCCACCGAACAGGTAATCGGAACAATGAGCAGTTCTTC	CASSHRTGNRNNEQFF
TRBJ2-1	TRBV30	TRBD2	15	.	TGTGCCTGGAGTGCCCAGACTAGCGGGAGGAATGAGCAGTTCTTC	CAWSAQTSGRNEQFF
TRBJ1-1	TRBV11-2	TRBD1	14	.	TGTGCCAGCAGCCCCCGGACAGGGACCACTGAAGCTTTCTTT	CASSPRTGTTEAFF
TRBJ2-3	TRBV27	TRBD2	15	.	TGTGCCAGCAGTCCACTAGCGGGAGGGTCAGATACGCAGTATTTT	CASSPLAGGSDTQYF
TRBJ1-5	TRBV19	.	13	.	TGTGCCAGTAGTAAGGACAGAAAGCAGCCCCAGCATTTT	CASSKDRKQPQHF
TRBJ2-7	TRBV6-5	.	14	.	TGTGCCAGCAGACCAGGCGACGACTCCTACGAGCAGTACTTC	CASRPGDDSYEQYF
TRBJ2-7	TRBV18	TRBD2	14	.	TGTGCCAGCTCACCAGCGGGACTACACTACGAGCAGTACTTC	CASSPAGLHYEQYF
TRBJ1-5	TRBV2	.	15	.	TGTGCCAGCAGGGCGAAGGTTTGGGGCAATCAGCCCCAGCATTTT	CASRAKVWGNQPQHF
TRBJ2-7	TRBV6-1	.	15	.	TGTGCCAGCAGTAAAACAACGGGTGGGGCTCGCGGGCAGTACTTC	CASSKTTGGARGQYF
TRBJ1-6	TRBV30	TRBD1	15	.	TGTGCCTGGCAGGAACACAGGGGTAGGGATTCACCCCTCCACTTT	CAWQEHRGRDSPLHF
TRBJ2-1	TRBV30	.	13	.	TGTGCCTGGAGTCGGACAGCGTACAATGAGCAGTTCTTC	CAWSRTAYNEQFF
TRBJ2-7	TRBV10-3	.	15	.	TGTGCCAGCAGTGTTTCGCCTAGCTTATCCTACGAGCAGTACTTC	CASSVSPSLSYEQYF
TRBJ2-2	TRBV7-2	TRBD1	13	.	TGTGCCAGCAGCCGGACAGGGAACGGGGAGCTGTTTTTT	CASSRTGNGELFF
TRBJ1-5	TRBV6-1	TRBD1	15	.	TGTGCCAGCAAGGGACAGCCGAACTTCAATCAGCCCCAGCATTTT	CASKGQPNFNQPQHF
TRBJ2-1	TRBV6-5	.	15	.	TGTGCCAGCAGTTACGCAGGGTTCACCTACAATGAGCAGTTCTTC	CASSYAGFTYNEQFF
TRBJ1-5	TRBV29-1	.	15	.	TGCAGCGTTGGAGTGAGCCAGAATAGCAATCAGCCCCAGCATTTT	CSVGVSQNSNQPQHF
TRBJ2-7	TRBV19	TRBD2	17	.	TGTGCCAGTAGTACCCAAGCCGGGACTACCCATTTCTACGAGCAGTACTTC	CASSTQAGTTHFYEQYF
TRBJ2-5	TRBV18	TRBD1	15	.	TGTGCCAGCTCACCCATGACAGGGTTCGGTGAGACCCAGTACTTC	CASSPMTGFGETQYF
TRBJ2-7	TRBV30	TRBD2	13	.	TGTGCCCTGGGGCGGGAGGGTTTGTACGAGCAGTACTTC	CALGREGLYEQYF
TRBJ1-1	TRBV25-1	.	11	few	TGTGCCAGCATCGAACTGGGCAGAGCTTTCTTT	CASIELGRAFF
TRBJ2-7	TRBV5-4	.	14	.	TGTGCCAGCAGCTTGGGGCAGGGGGGCTACGAGCAGTACTTC	CASSLGQGGYEQYF
TRBJ2-3	TRBV2	.	14	.	TGTGCCAGCAGTGTGGAGGGGTTCACAGATACGCAGTATTTT	CASSVEGFTDTQYF